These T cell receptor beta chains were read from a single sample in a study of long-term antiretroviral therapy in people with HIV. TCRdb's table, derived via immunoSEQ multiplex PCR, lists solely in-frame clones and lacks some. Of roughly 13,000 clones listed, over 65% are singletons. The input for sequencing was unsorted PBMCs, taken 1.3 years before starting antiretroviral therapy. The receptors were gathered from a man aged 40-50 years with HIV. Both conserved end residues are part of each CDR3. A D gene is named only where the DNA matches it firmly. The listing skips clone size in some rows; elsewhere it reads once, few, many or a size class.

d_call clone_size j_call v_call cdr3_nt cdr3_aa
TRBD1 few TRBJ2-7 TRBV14 TGTGCCAGCAGCCAAGGGACAGGACTTGTCTACGAGCAGTACTTC CASSQGTGLVYEQYF
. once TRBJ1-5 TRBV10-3 TGTGCCATCAACCGGGACAATAATCAGCCCCAGCATTTT CAINRDNNQPQHF
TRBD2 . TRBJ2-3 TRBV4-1 TGCGCCAGCAGCCAACCCCCACTAGCGGGGGGGCGAAGTAATGAGCATACAGATACGCAGTATTTT CASSQPPLAGGRSNEHTDTQYF
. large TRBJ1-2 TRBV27 TGTGCCAGCAGTCCCTCCACACTCCTAGTGGGGGGCTACACCTTC CASSPSTLLVGGYTF
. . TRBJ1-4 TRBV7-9 TGTGCCAGCAGCTTAGCTGGGCTGGGAGAAAAACTGTTTTTT CASSLAGLGEKLFF
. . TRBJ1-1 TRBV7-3 TGTGCCAGCAGCCCATTTGGGGGGGGATCTGGCACTGAAGCTTTCTTT CASSPFGGGSGTEAFF
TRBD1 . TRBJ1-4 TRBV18 TGTGCCAGCTCACCGAGGGGGCTCGGGGAAAAACTGTTTTTT CASSPRGLGEKLFF
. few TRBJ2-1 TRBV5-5 TGTGCCAGCAGCTTGATTAACTCCTACAATGAGCAGTTCTTC CASSLINSYNEQFF
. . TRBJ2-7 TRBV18 TGTGCCAGCTCGCGAACGGAGGGGCGCGAGCAGTACTTC CASSRTEGREQYF
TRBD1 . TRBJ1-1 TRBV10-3 TGTGCCATCAGGGGGACAGGGGGCGAGAACACTGAAGCTTTCTTT CAIRGTGGENTEAFF
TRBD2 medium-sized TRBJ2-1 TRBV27 TGTGCCACCGCGGGACTAGCGGGGAATGAGCAGTTCTTC CATAGLAGNEQFF
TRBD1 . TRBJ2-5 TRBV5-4 TGTGCCAGCAGCTCGACAGGGGGGGGTGAGACCCAGTACTTC CASSSTGGGETQYF
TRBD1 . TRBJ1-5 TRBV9 TGTGCCAGCAGCGGCCCGGGACAGGGGAATCAGCCCCAGCATTTT CASSGPGQGNQPQHF
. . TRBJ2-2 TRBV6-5 TGTGCCAGCAGCCATGCCGGGAGCACCGGGGAGCTGTTTTTT CASSHAGSTGELFF
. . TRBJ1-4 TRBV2 TGTGCCAGCACCTCCGGCGAAAAACTGTTTTTT CASTSGEKLFF
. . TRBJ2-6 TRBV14 TGTGCCAGCAGCCCCCTAGGGAGAGGGCTAAGCTCTGGGGCCAACGTCCTGACTTTC CASSPLGRGLSSGANVLTF
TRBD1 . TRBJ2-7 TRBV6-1 TGTGCCAGCAGTGAAAGGGACAGAAAGTCCTACGAGCAGTACTTC CASSERDRKSYEQYF
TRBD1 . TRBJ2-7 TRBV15 TGTGCCACCAGCAGAGTCGGGACAGATCTTACCTACGAGCAGTACTTC CATSRVGTDLTYEQYF